Each of the 10 T cell receptor beta chains below was sequenced from the same sample in a study of naive and memory T cell subsets. An equimolar mix of two oligonucleotides served as the beta constant-region primer for TRBC1 and TRBC2. MiXCR was run by TCRdb on the UMI-ligation and nested PCR reads, yielding one entry per CDR3 protein. The sample consists of 130,000 to 150,000 distinct CDR3 sequences, about 17% of them appearing once. Specimen: naive CD4+ T cells from blood. These receptors all stem from a human donor in good health.

This chain links TRBV6-6 with TRBJ1-5; D is uncertain. CDR1 is MNHNY, CDR2 SVGAGI, per germline (reference sequence). The CDR3 consists of 16 residues. Trimming shortened V by 4 bases and J by 1 base, and 14 bases separated the two germline ends. The CDR3 reads CASSSPDSVSNQPQHF. The CDR3 nucleotides are TGTGCCAGCAGTTCCCCGGACTCAGTGAGCAATCAGCCCCAGCATTTT.

V usage is TRBV11-2 and J usage is TRBJ2-1; 11 bases map to TRBD2. The CDR3 is 18 amino acids. The junction had 9 bases not matched to a gene; V was cut back by 1 base and J by 4 bases. Germline V lookup: CDR1 SGHAT, CDR2 FQNNGV. CDR3 bases: TGTGCCAGCAGCTTAGGACTAGCGGGAAGCTTTTTTTACAATGAGCAGTTCTTC. Amino acid sequence: CASSLGLAGSFFYNEQFF. Full variable domain (outside the CDR3, taken from reference TRBV11-2 and TRBJ2-1): EAGVAQSPRYKIIEKRQSVAFWCNPISGHATLYWYQQILGQGPKLLIQFQNNGVVDDSQLPKDRFSAERLKGVDSTLKIQPAKLEDSAVYLCASSLGLAGSFFYNEQFFGPGTRLTVL.

The sample holds a few counts of this clonotype. The chain has TRBV7-9 and TRBJ2-2, with 11 nucleotides matching TRBD1. CDR1 is SEHNR and CDR2 is FQNEAQ in the germline V gene (reference sequence). CDR3 length: 17 amino acids. V lost 7 bases to trimming and J lost 5 bases; unmatched junction nucleotides: 12. In DNA form, the CDR3 reads TGTGCCAGCAAAAATCAGCGAGGGACAGGGGGAACCGGGGAGCTGTTTTTT. It specifies CASKNQRGTGGTGELFF.

This chain uses TRBV6-5 with TRBJ2-1, with 8 bases matching TRBD2. CDR3 size: 15 residues. V shed 5 bases and J 8 bases; nucleotides not matched to a gene: 11. Germline CDR1 reads MNHEY; CDR2 reads SVGAGI. CDR3 residues: CASSLRGREVDEQFF. CDR3 DNA sequence: TGTGCCAGCAGTCTCCGTGGGCGGGAGGTGGATGAGCAGTTCTTC.

The chain recombines TRBV15 with TRBJ1-4; D unclear. Trimming took 0 bases from V and 13 from J, leaving 12 bases between them. Germline loops: CDR1 LNHNV, CDR2 YYDKDF (reference sequence). This CDR3 has 13 amino acids. The CDR3 DNA follows: TGTGCCACCAGCAGAGACCCCGTTCCGCGACTGTTTTTT. Translated, it gives CATSRDPVPRLFF.

This clonotype was seen more than once but under ten times. CDR3 sequence reads: CASSAQAPDTQYF. CDR3 DNA: TGTGCCAGCAGTGCTCAGGCCCCAGATACGCAGTATTTT. The rearrangement uses TRBV28 and TRBJ2-3; D unclear. Trimming cost V 5 bases and J 4 bases, with 10 bases left between them. CDR1 MDHEN and CDR2 SYDVKM come from the germline V gene. This CDR3 region has 13 residues.

This sequence joins TRBV4-1 and TRBJ1-3, with a weak D call TRBD1 (6 bases). This CDR3 is built from 17 residues. Germline V gene sequence: CDR1 MGHRA, CDR2 YSYEKL. Trimming removed 4 bases from V and 0 bases from J, with 16 bases in between. The CDR3 loop is CASSRGAGDDSGNTIYF. CDR3 bases: TGCGCCAGCAGCCGGGGGGCCGGGGACGACTCTGGAAACACCATATATTTT.

This clonotype has just one count. The chain joins TRBV12-3 or TRBV12-4 to TRBJ1-1; 9 bases fit TRBD1. Trimming took 6 bases from V and 6 from J; bases not matched to a gene: 8. The CDR3 extends over 14 amino acids. The chain's CDR3 is CASSPGTGLSEAFF. The CDR3 DNA follows: TGTGCCAGCAGCCCCGGGACAGGGTTATCTGAAGCTTTCTTT.

This clonotype showed up just a few times. This chain uses TRBV5-1 with TRBJ2-1; 11 bases are a match to TRBD1. V lost 7 bases to trimming and J lost 6 bases; unmatched junction nucleotides: 6. The length of the CDR3 is 14 residues. The germline V gene has CDR1 SGHRS and CDR2 YFSETQ. In nucleotides, the CDR3 is TGCGCCAGCCTTCGGGGGACAGGGGGCAATGAGCAGTTCTTC. Translation: CASLRGTGGNEQFF.

In nucleotides, the CDR3 is TGTGCCAGCAGCCAGGACAGGGCTGCCTATAATTCACCCCTCCACTTT. Amino acids: CASSQDRAAYNSPLHF. The chain has TRBV7-2 and TRBJ1-6; 8 positions match TRBD1. This CDR3 spans 16 amino acids. Looked up from germline, CDR1 is SGHTA and CDR2 is FQGNSA. Trimming cost V 5 bases and J 2 bases; bases outside gene matches: 5.